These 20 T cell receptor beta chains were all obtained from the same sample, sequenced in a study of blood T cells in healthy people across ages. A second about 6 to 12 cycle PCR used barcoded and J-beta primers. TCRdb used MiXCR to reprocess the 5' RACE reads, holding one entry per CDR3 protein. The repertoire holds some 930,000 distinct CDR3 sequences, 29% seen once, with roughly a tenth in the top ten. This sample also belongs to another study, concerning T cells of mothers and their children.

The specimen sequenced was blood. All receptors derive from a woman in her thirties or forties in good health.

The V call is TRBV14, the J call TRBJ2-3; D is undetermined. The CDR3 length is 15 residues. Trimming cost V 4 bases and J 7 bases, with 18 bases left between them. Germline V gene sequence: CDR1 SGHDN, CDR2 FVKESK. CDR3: CASSPSRGGLNTQYF. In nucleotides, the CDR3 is TGTGCCAGCAGCCCGAGCCGAGGCGGTCTCAATACGCAGTATTTT.

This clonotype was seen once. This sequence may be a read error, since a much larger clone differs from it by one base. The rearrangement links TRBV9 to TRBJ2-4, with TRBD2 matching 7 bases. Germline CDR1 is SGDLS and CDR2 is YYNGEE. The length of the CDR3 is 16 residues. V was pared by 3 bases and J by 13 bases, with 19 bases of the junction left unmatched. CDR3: CASSAPLAVSYNEQYF. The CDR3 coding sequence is TGTGCCAGCAGCGCACCCCTAGCGGTCTCCTACAATGAGCAGTACTTC.

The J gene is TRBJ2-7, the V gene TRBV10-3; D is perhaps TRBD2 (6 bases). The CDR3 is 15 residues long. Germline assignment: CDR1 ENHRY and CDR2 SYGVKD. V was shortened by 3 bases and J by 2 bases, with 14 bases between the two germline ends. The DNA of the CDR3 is TGTGCCATCAGTGAATTTGTAGCGGTTACCTACGAGCAGTACTTC. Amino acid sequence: CAISEFVAVTYEQYF.

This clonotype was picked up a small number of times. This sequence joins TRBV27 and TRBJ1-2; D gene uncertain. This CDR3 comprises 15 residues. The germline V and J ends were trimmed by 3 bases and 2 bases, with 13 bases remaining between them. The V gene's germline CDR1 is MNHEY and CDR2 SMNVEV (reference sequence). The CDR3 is CASSFTLDLNYGYTF. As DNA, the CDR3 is TGTGCCAGCAGTTTCACGCTGGACTTAAACTATGGCTACACCTTC.

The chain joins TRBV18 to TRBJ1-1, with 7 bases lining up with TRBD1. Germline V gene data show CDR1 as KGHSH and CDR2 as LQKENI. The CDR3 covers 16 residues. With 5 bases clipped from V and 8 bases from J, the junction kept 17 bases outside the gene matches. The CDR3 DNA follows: TGTGCCAGCTCAGGCAGACAGGGAGGGGTTTTGCCAGAAGCTTTCTTT. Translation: CASSGRQGGVLPEAFF. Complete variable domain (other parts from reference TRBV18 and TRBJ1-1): NAGVMQNPRHLVRRRGQEARLRCSPMKGHSHVYWYRQLPEEGLKFMVYLQKENIIDESGMPKERFSAEFPKEGPSILRIQQVVRGDSAAYFCASSGRQGGVLPEAFFGQGTRLTVV.

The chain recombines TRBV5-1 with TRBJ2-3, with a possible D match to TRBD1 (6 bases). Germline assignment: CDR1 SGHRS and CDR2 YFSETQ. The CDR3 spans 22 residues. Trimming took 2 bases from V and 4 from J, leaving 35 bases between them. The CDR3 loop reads CASSFGTRTDPKKPIRADTQYF. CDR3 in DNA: TGCGCCAGCAGCTTTGGAACCCGGACAGACCCCAAAAAACCCATACGTGCAGATACGCAGTATTTT.

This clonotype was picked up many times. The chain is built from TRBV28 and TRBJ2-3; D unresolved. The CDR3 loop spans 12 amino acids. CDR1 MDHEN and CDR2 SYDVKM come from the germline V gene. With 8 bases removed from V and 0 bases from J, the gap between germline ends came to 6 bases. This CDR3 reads CASERSTDTQYF. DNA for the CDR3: TGTGCCAGCGAGCGAAGCACAGATACGCAGTATTTT.

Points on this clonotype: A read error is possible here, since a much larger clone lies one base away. The CDR3 spells CASSPRGVGEAQYF. For the CDR3, the DNA is TGTGCCAGCAGTCCCCGAGGGGTTGGAGAGGCCCAGTACTTC. The J gene is TRBJ2-5, the V gene TRBV12-3 or TRBV12-4, with D perhaps TRBD1 or TRBD2 (5 bases each). This CDR3 has 14 amino acids.

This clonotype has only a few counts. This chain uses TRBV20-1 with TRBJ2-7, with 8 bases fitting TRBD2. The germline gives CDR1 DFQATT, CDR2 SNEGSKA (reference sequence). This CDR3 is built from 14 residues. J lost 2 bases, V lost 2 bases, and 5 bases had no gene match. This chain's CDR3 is CSARFGGGPYEQYF. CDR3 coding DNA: TGCAGTGCTAGATTTGGCGGGGGGCCCTACGAGCAGTACTTC.

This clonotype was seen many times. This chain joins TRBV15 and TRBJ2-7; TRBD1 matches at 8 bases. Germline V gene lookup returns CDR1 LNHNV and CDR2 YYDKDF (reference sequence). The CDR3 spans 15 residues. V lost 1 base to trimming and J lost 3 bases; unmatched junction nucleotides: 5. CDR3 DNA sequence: TGTGCCACCAGCAGAGCCGGGACAGGAAGCTACGAGCAGTACTTC. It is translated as CATSRAGTGSYEQYF.

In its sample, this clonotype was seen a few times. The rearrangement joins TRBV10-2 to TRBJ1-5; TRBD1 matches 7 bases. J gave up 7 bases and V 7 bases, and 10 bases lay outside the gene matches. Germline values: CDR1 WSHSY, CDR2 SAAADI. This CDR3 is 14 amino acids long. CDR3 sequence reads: CASNPDRVEQPQHF. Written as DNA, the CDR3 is TGCGCCAGCAACCCCGACAGGGTTGAGCAGCCCCAGCATTTT.

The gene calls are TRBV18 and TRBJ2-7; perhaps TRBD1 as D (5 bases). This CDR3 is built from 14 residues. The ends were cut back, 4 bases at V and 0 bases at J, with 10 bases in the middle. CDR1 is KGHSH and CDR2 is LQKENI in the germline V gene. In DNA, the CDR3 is TGTGCCAGCTCACAACAGGTTAGCTCCTACGAGCAGTACTTC. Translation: CASSQQVSSYEQYF.

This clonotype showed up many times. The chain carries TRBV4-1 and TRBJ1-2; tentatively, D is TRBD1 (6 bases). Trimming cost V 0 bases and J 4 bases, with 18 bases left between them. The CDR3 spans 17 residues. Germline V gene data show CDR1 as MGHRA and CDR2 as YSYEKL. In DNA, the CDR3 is TGCGCCAGCAGCCAAGAGCTCGGAAACAGGGTAGTCTATGGCTACACCTTC. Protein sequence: CASSQELGNRVVYGYTF.

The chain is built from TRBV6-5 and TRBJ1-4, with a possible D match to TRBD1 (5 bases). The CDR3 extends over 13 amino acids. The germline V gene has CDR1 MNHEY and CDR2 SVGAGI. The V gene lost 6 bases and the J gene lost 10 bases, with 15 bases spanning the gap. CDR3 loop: CASSGTAKGKLFF. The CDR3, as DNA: TGTGCCAGCAGCGGGACCGCAAAGGGAAAACTGTTTTTT.

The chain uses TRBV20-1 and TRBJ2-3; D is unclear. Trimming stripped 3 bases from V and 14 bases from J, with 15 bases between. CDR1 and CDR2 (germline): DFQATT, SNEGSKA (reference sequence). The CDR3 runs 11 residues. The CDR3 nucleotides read TGCAGTGCTAGTAGGTCCCCGGGCATGTATTTT. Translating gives CSASRSPGMYF.

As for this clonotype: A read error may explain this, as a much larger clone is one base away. The DNA for the CDR3 is TGCAGCGCACAGAACACCGGGGAGCGGTTTTTT. It is translated as CSAQNTGERFF. The chain links TRBV29-1 to TRBJ2-2; D possibly corresponds to TRBD2 (5 bases). Germline V CDR1 and CDR2: SQVTM, ANQGSEA. The CDR3 runs to 11 residues.

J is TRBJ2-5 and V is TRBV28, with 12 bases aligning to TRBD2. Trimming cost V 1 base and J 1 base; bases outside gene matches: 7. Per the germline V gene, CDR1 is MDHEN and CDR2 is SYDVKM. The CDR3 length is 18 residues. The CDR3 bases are TGTGCCAGCAGTTTATATCGACTAGCGGGGGTAGTCCAAGAGACCCAGTACTTC. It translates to CASSLYRLAGVVQETQYF.

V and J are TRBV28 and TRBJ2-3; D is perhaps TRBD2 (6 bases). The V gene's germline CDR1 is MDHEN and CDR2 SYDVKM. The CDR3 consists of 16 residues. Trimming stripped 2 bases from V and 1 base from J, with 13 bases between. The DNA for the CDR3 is TGTGCCAGCAGTTTACTAGCGTCAACTGGCACAGATACGCAGTATTTT. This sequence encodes CASSLLASTGTDTQYF.

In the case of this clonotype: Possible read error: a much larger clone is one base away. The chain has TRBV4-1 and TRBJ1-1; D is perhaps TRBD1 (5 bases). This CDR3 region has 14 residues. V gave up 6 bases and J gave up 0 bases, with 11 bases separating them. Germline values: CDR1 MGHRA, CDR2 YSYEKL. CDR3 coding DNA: TGCGCCAGCAGGCACTCGACAGTGAACACTGAAGCTTTCTTT. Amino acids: CASRHSTVNTEAFF.

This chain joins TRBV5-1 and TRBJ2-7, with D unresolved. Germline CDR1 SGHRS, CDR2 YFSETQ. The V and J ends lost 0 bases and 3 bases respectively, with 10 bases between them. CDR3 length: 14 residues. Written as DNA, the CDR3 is TGCGCCAGCAGCTTGGGAGGTGAAGTCTACGAGCAGTACTTC. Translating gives CASSLGGEVYEQYF. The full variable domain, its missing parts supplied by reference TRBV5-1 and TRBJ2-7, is KAGVTQTPRYLIKTRGQQVTLSCSPISGHRSVSWYQQTPGQGLQFLFEYFSETQRNKGNFPGRFSGRQFSNSRSEMNVSTLELGDSALYLCASSLGGEVYEQYFGPGTRLTVT.